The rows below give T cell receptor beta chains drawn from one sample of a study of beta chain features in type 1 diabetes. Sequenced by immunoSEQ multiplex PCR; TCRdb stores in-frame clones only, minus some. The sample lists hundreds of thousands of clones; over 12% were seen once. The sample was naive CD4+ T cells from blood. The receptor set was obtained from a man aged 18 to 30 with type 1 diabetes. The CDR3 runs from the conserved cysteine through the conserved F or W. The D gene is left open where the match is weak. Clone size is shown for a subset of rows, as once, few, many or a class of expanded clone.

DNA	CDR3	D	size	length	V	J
TGTGCCAGTAGTATAAAGGGACAGGGACTATATGGCTACACCTTC	CASSIKGQGLYGYTF	TRBD1	.	15	TRBV19	TRBJ1-2
TGTGCCAGCTCACCAACAGGGGCGTCCTACGAGCAGTACTTC	CASSPTGASYEQYF	TRBD1	.	14	TRBV18	TRBJ2-7
TGTGCCAGCTGCAGTTCGGAGACCCAGTACTTC	CASCSSETQYF	.	few	11	TRBV2	TRBJ2-5
TGTGCCAGCAGTGAAATGACAGGACTTAATGAGCAGTTCTTC	CASSEMTGLNEQFF	.	.	14	TRBV6-1	TRBJ2-1
TGTGCCAGCAGCACTGGGGCCAACGTCCTGACTTTC	CASSTGANVLTF	.	.	12	TRBV27	TRBJ2-6
TGTGCCAGCAGTTATCGGGGGACTGGGGCCAACGTCCTGACTTTC	CASSYRGTGANVLTF	.	.	15	TRBV6-5	TRBJ2-6
TGTGCCACCGGTCCCGGTGAGCAGTTCTTC	CATGPGEQFF	.	few	10	TRBV25-1	TRBJ2-1
TGTGCCAGCAGCGTAGCCGGGACAGAATACAATGAGCAGTTCTTC	CASSVAGTEYNEQFF	TRBD1	few	15	TRBV9	TRBJ2-1
TGTGCCAGCAGCTTAGTGGTCGGGGGGAGCACAGATACGCAGTATTTT	CASSLVVGGSTDTQYF	TRBD2	few	16	TRBV7-2	TRBJ2-3
TGTGCCAGCTCAGCTAACAGAGGGAGTGAGCAGTTCTTC	CASSANRGSEQFF	.	few	13	TRBV18	TRBJ2-1
TGCGCCAGCAGCCAAGACAGCTATAATTCACCCCTCCACTTT	CASSQDSYNSPLHF	.	.	14	TRBV4-3	TRBJ1-6
TGCGCCAGCAGCCAAGTAGGGGCCGGGACAGGGTATGGCTACACCTTC	CASSQVGAGTGYGYTF	TRBD1	few	16	TRBV4-3	TRBJ1-2
TGTGCTAGTGGTTTGCCCCCCCGGACATATCCGTACAATGAGCAGTTCTTC	CASGLPPRTYPYNEQFF	.	.	17	TRBV12-5	TRBJ2-1
TGTGCCAGCAGCAAAGAAATGCCAGGGCTTACCTCCTACGAGCAGTACTTC	CASSKEMPGLTSYEQYF	.	few	17	TRBV21-1	TRBJ2-7
TGTGCCAGCAGCCGAGGACAGGGGAGAAATCAGCCCCAGCATTTT	CASSRGQGRNQPQHF	TRBD1	.	15	TRBV28	TRBJ1-5
TGTGCCTGGAGGTCTTACACCGGGGAGCTGTTTTTT	CAWRSYTGELFF	.	few	12	TRBV30	TRBJ2-2
TGTGCCAGCAGCCTTCGACAGGGTAACACCGGGGAGCTGTTTTTT	CASSLRQGNTGELFF	TRBD1	few	15	TRBV5-4	TRBJ2-2
TGTGCCAGCAGTGGGCCGTACGCTAACTATGGCTACACCTTC	CASSGPYANYGYTF	.	.	14	TRBV25-1	TRBJ1-2
TGTGCCAGCAGCTTGGCGGGCGGGAGGGTGTACAATGAGCAGTTCTTC	CASSLAGGRVYNEQFF	TRBD2	few	16	TRBV5-4	TRBJ2-1
TGTGCCAGCAGCTTAGTCCTAGATACGCAGTATTTT	CASSLVLDTQYF	.	.	12	TRBV11-3	TRBJ2-3
TGTGCCAGCAGTGAACGCGCGGGGTCCTACAATGAGCAGTTCTTC	CASSERAGSYNEQFF	.	few	15	TRBV25-1	TRBJ2-1
TGTGCCATCAGTGTTAGCGGCAACACCGAAGGCTACACCTTC	CAISVSGNTEGYTF	.	.	14	TRBV10-3	TRBJ1-2
TGTGCTAGTGGTTCCTTCCCCCAGGCGAGCTCCTACAATGAGCAGTTCTTC	CASGSFPQASSYNEQFF	.	.	17	TRBV12-5	TRBJ2-1
TGTGCCAGCTCACCTCCGAGGAGGGGCGCAAGCACAGATACGCAGTATTTT	CASSPPRRGASTDTQYF	.	.	17	TRBV18	TRBJ2-3
TGCGCCAGCAGCCTAACTAGCGGCTTCACAGATACGCAGTATTTT	CASSLTSGFTDTQYF	TRBD2	.	15	TRBV5-1	TRBJ2-3
TGCGCCAGCAGCCAAGGTGGGACAGGGGAGAAGACCCAGTACTTC	CASSQGGTGEKTQYF	TRBD1	few	15	TRBV4-3	TRBJ2-5
TGTGCCAGCAGATCGGGACTCTTACCAGGCTACACCTTC	CASRSGLLPGYTF	.	.	13	TRBV28	TRBJ1-2
TGTGCCAGCAGCTTAGAGGCCCATCAGCCCCAGCATTTT	CASSLEAHQPQHF	.	.	13	TRBV11-2	TRBJ1-5
TGTGCCAGCTCGTCGGCTACAAGGGGACAGGGATCCGGCTACACCTTC	CASSSATRGQGSGYTF	TRBD1	few	16	TRBV18	TRBJ1-2
TGCGCCAGCAGCTTGGGCCCTCTGGAGGGGACGGAAGCTTTCTTT	CASSLGPLEGTEAFF	.	.	15	TRBV5-1	TRBJ1-1
TGTGCCAGCAGCGTAGCGGGAGAAGCGTACAATGAGCAGTTCTTC	CASSVAGEAYNEQFF	.	.	15	TRBV9	TRBJ2-1
TGCAGCGCGGGACAGGGGCAGTTAGGAGCTTTCTTT	CSAGQGQLGAFF	TRBD1	few	12	TRBV29-1	TRBJ1-1
TGTGCCAGCAGTTTAGGGACTAGCGGGAGGTACTACGAGCAGTACTTC	CASSLGTSGRYYEQYF	TRBD2	few	16	TRBV28	TRBJ2-7
TGCGCCAGCAGGGCCGGGACAGCGGGGGAGTACTTC	CASRAGTAGEYF	.	.	12	TRBV5-1	TRBJ2-7
TGCGCCAGCAGCCAAGGGGTAGCGGGGGCGGTGGGGGAGACCCAGTACTTC	CASSQGVAGAVGETQYF	TRBD2	.	17	TRBV4-3	TRBJ2-5
TGTGCCAGCAGAGCGACAGCTGGCTACACCTTC	CASRATAGYTF	.	few	11	TRBV2	TRBJ1-2
TGTGCCAGCAAGGAGTCCACCATATATTTT	CASKESTIYF	.	.	10	TRBV2	TRBJ1-3
TGCGCCAGCAGCTTGGGGACGGACTCCTCTGGGGCCAACGTCCTGACTTTC	CASSLGTDSSGANVLTF	.	few	17	TRBV5-1	TRBJ2-6
TGTGCCAGCAGCGAGGGACAGGGGATGTCCTACGAGCAGTACTTC	CASSEGQGMSYEQYF	TRBD1	few	15	TRBV28	TRBJ2-7
TGTGCCAGCAGTCAAGCCGGACAGGGCTCCTACAATGAGCAGTTCTTC	CASSQAGQGSYNEQFF	TRBD1	.	16	TRBV11-2	TRBJ2-1
TGCGCCAGCAGGGCCAGACAACAGGGCCTCCAAGAGACCCAGTACTTC	CASRARQQGLQETQYF	.	few	16	TRBV5-1	TRBJ2-5
TGCAGCGTTGGGACAGGGGCCTACGAGCAGTACTTC	CSVGTGAYEQYF	TRBD1	.	12	TRBV29-1	TRBJ2-7
TGTGCCAGCAGTTCCCTCTCCGGGACAGGGATGAAAAAACTGTTTTTT	CASSSLSGTGMKKLFF	TRBD1	.	16	TRBV27	TRBJ1-4
TGCGCCAGCAGCTTGGTGGGACAGGGGGCTGGCGACACTGAAGCTTTCTTT	CASSLVGQGAGDTEAFF	TRBD1	.	17	TRBV5-1	TRBJ1-1
TGTGCCAGCAGCTTAGAAGGACTCAGCAATCAGCCCCAGCATTTT	CASSLEGLSNQPQHF	.	.	15	TRBV7-2	TRBJ1-5
TGTGCCAGCAGCCCGCGATTGTCCCCAAATCAGCCCCAGCATTTT	CASSPRLSPNQPQHF	.	.	15	TRBV5-6	TRBJ1-5
TGCGCCAGCAGCCCCTCCCGGGGGATGAGCGGGAGTGCCAATGAGCAGTTCTTC	CASSPSRGMSGSANEQFF	TRBD2	few	18	TRBV5-1	TRBJ2-1
TGCAGCGTTCAGGAGGGCCTGTATGGCTACACCTTC	CSVQEGLYGYTF	.	.	12	TRBV29-1	TRBJ1-2
TGTGCCAGCCGAGAGGGGGCGGACACTGAAGCTTTCTTT	CASREGADTEAFF	TRBD1	few	13	TRBV5-4	TRBJ1-1
TGTGCCAGCAGCTTCGACGGAGACTATGGCTACACCTTC	CASSFDGDYGYTF	.	.	13	TRBV7-9	TRBJ1-2
TGCAGCGTTGAAGGAGGGACACACAACAAGAACACTGAAGCTTTCTTT	CSVEGGTHNKNTEAFF	.	.	16	TRBV29-1	TRBJ1-1
TGTGCCAGCAGTCTGGGGGGCGGGAGACGGAACACTGAAGCTTTCTTT	CASSLGGGRRNTEAFF	.	.	16	TRBV27	TRBJ1-1